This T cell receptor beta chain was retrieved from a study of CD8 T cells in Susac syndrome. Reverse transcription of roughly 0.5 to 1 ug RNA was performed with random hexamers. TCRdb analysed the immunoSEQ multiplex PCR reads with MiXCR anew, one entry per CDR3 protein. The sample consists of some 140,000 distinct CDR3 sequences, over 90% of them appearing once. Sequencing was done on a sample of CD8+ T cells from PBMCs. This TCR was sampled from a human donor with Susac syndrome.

The CDR3 DNA reads TGTGCCAGTAACCCCGGGACCCTCTCCTACAATGAGCAGTTCTTC. Amino acid sequence: CASNPGTLSYNEQFF. The V gene is TRBV19, the J gene TRBJ2-1; D is perhaps TRBD1 or TRBD2 (5 bases each). Germline V lookup: CDR1 LNHDA, CDR2 SQIVND (reference sequence). CDR3 length: 15 residues. V was trimmed by 7 bases and J by 0 bases, leaving 13 bases between them.